This T cell receptor beta chain comes out of a study of cytotoxic CD8 clonotypes in ibrutinib-treated CLL. Across the study: Specimens for response were gathered following a median around a year of therapy, spanning 6 to 36.

Germline V gene sequence: CDR1 MNHNY, CDR2 SVGAGI (reference sequence). Trimming pared 0 bases from V and 5 bases from J, leaving 17 bases between. CDR3 length equals 16 residues. As regards this clone: No antigen is known for it.

Some clones are missing from TCRdb's copy, which holds only in-frame ones; the method was immunoSEQ multiplex PCR. The sample contains 250,000 to 350,000 clones, about 72% of which appear only once. Study-level points and caveats: Clonality went up at the time of ibrutinib response, stayed stable in sustained remission, and later dropped back toward its baseline level at progression. Public clonotypes proved infrequent, and on treatment they shrank or remained steady.

The chain recombines TRBV6-6 with TRBJ2-7; D may be TRBD1 (6 bases). The clonotype originates from a human donor with chronic lymphocytic leukemia. The source material was PBMCs, sampled at disease progression, from a patient treated with ibrutinib. CDR3 loop: CASSYSIGQFGDEQYF. The DNA of the CDR3 is TGTGCCAGCAGTTACTCGATTGGACAGTTCGGCGACGAGCAGTACTTC.